Below, 21 T cell receptor beta chains from the same sample are listed, as sequenced in a study of follicular helper T cells after annual influenza vaccination. The time point is: 2015-2016 season, pre-vaccination. The table came from immunoSEQ multiplex PCR; TCRdb's copy has only in-frame clones and leaves some out. The sample yields more than 8,000 clones, 65% to 85% seen once. Material: CXCR5+ CD38- circulating T follicular helper cells from blood, obtained on the day of influenza vaccination. Indicated subset: circulating Tfh, non-naive CD4+CXCR5+PD-1+ (ICOS+CD38+ or ICOS-CD38-). The receptor set was obtained from an adult who received the influenza vaccine.

This sequence joins TRBV5-1 and TRBJ2-7, with D possibly TRBD1 on 8 matching bases. This CDR3 is 14 amino acids long. The germline V gene encodes CDR1 SGHRS and CDR2 YFSETQ. The V gene lost 4 bases and the J gene lost 9 bases, with 20 bases spanning the gap. In DNA, the CDR3 is TGCGCCAGCAGCAGTACAGGGGGGGTTTTCGGGCAGTACTTC. It specifies CASSSTGGVFGQYF.

This sequence joins TRBV27 and TRBJ2-3; D unclear. The CDR3 contains 14 residues. Trimming cost V 2 bases and J 3 bases, with 9 bases left between them. Germline CDR1 MNHEY, CDR2 SMNVEV (reference sequence). The CDR3 region has the DNA TGTGCCAGCAGTTTACGACGCCTGACAGATACGCAGTATTTT. Amino acid sequence: CASSLRRLTDTQYF.

The chain recombines TRBV2 with TRBJ1-3; D ambiguous. This CDR3 has 14 amino acids. Trimming left V 3 bases short and J 0 bases short, with 6 bases between. Germline-derived CDR1 and CDR2 are SNHLY and FYNNEI. The CDR3: CASSDRISGNTIYF. The CDR3 nucleotides are TGTGCCAGCAGTGATCGGATCTCTGGAAACACCATATATTTT.

This clone came up a few times. The V call is TRBV18, the J call TRBJ2-7; D call uncertain. V was shortened by 4 bases and J by 4 bases, with 11 bases between the two germline ends. Germline CDR1 is KGHSH and CDR2 is LQKENI. CDR3 length equals 13 residues. The CDR3: CASSLLEGYEQYF. CDR3 in DNA: TGTGCCAGCTCACTCCTAGAAGGGTACGAGCAGTACTTC.

The chain links TRBV7-2 to TRBJ2-7, with D uncertain. Trimming removed 3 bases from V and 2 bases from J, with 11 bases in between. Looked up from germline, CDR1 is SGHTA and CDR2 is FQGNSA. The CDR3 sequence is 14 residues long. The chain's CDR3 is CASSFGIRTYEQYF. The CDR3 DNA is TGTGCCAGCAGCTTCGGTATCCGAACCTACGAGCAGTACTTC. Full variable domain (remainder filled in from reference TRBV7-2 and TRBJ2-7): GAGVSQSPSNKVTEKGKDVELRCDPISGHTALYWYRQSLGQGLEFLIYFQGNSAPDKSGLPSDRFSAERTGGSVSTLTIQRTQQEDSAVYLCASSFGIRTYEQYFGPGTRLTVT.

This clone was picked up a small number of times. The chain carries TRBV19 and TRBJ1-5; no definite D call. Germline CDR1 is LNHDA and CDR2 is SQIVND (reference sequence). There are 13 residues in the CDR3. The V end lost 3 bases, the J end lost 4 bases, and 7 bases lay between the germline ends. CDR3: CASSIGRNQPQHF. The CDR3 region has the DNA TGTGCCAGTAGTATCGGCAGGAATCAGCCCCAGCATTTT.

The chain is built from TRBV27 and TRBJ2-3, with D perhaps TRBD1 or TRBD2 (5 bases each). Trimming left V 3 bases short and J 6 bases short, with 13 bases between. Germline V gene lookup returns CDR1 MNHEY and CDR2 SMNVEV (reference sequence). The length of the CDR3 is 14 residues. For the CDR3, the DNA is TGTGCCAGCAGTTTTAGTGGGAGACAGGATACGCAGTATTTT. Protein product: CASSFSGRQDTQYF.

The gene calls are TRBV5-4 and TRBJ2-5; 7 bases agree with TRBD1. V lost 4 bases and J lost 6; bases outside the gene matches: 6. The V gene's germline CDR1 is SGHNT and CDR2 YYREEE (reference sequence). The CDR3 has 13 amino acids. The DNA for the CDR3 is TGTGCCAGCAGCACCGGGACAGACAAGACCCAGTACTTC. As protein: CASSTGTDKTQYF.

This rearrangement joins TRBV2 to TRBJ2-5; 13 bases map to TRBD2. This CDR3 spans 14 amino acids. Per germline, CDR1 SNHLY and CDR2 FYNNEI. V was clipped by 5 bases and J by 4 bases; unmatched bases: 1. The CDR3 spells CASSTSGGAETQYF. The CDR3 coding sequence is TGTGCCAGCAGTACTAGCGGGGGGGCAGAGACCCAGTACTTC. Supplemented by reference TRBV2 and TRBJ2-5, the full variable domain reads EPEVTQTPSHQVTQMGQEVILRCVPISNHLYFYWYRQILGQKVEFLVSFYNNEISEKSEIFDDQFSVERPDGSNFTLKIRSTKLEDSAMYFCASSTSGGAETQYFGPGTRLLVL.

The J gene is TRBJ2-5, the V gene TRBV6-6; D may be TRBD1 (6 bases). V was clipped by 2 bases and J by 0 bases, with 10 bases between them. The CDR3 sequence is 15 residues long. CDR1 and CDR2 (germline): MNHNY, SVGAGI (reference sequence). The CDR3 nucleotides are TGTGCCAGCAGTTACGGGCAGGGGTACCAAGAGACCCAGTACTTC. This translates into CASSYGQGYQETQYF.

The chain employs TRBV15 and TRBJ1-5; tentatively, D is TRBD1 (6 bases). The length of the CDR3 is 14 residues. From germline, CDR1 is LNHNV and CDR2 YYDKDF (reference sequence). V was clipped by 3 bases and J by 3 bases, with 9 bases between them. CDR3 in amino acids: CATSSRGYNQPQHF. In DNA, the CDR3 is TGTGCCACCAGCAGCAGGGGATACAATCAGCCCCAGCATTTT.

V usage is TRBV28 and J usage is TRBJ1-3; no clear D gene. Trimming took off 5 bases at V and 3 bases at J, with 11 bases between the two ends. This CDR3 region has 14 residues. Per the germline V gene, CDR1 is MDHEN and CDR2 is SYDVKM. The CDR3 sequence: CASSLSVFGNTIYF. DNA for the CDR3: TGTGCCAGCAGTCTGTCAGTATTTGGAAACACCATATATTTT.

The genes are TRBV7-9 and TRBJ2-1, with 7 bases matching TRBD1. Germline lookup yields CDR1 SEHNR and CDR2 FQNEAQ (reference sequence). The CDR3 covers 16 residues. V lost 4 bases to trimming and J lost 1 base; unmatched junction nucleotides: 7. Here the CDR3 reads CASSSNHRGSYNEQFF. CDR3 DNA: TGTGCCAGCAGCTCGAATCACAGGGGTTCCTACAATGAGCAGTTCTTC.

The CDR3, as DNA: TGTGCCAGCTCACCCCAAGGCACAGATACGCAGTATTTT. Translation gives CASSPQGTDTQYF. The V gene is TRBV18, the J gene TRBJ2-3, with no clear D. V was pared by 3 bases and J by 1 base, with 5 bases between. This CDR3 region has 13 residues. Looked up from germline, CDR1 is KGHSH and CDR2 is LQKENI.

The chain carries TRBV7-2 and TRBJ1-2, with unresolved D. CDR1 SGHTA and CDR2 FQGNSA come from the germline V gene. The ends were cut back, 5 bases at V and 8 bases at J, with 12 bases in the middle. The CDR3 totals 12 residues. CDR3 in amino acids: CASSPARTGYTF. The CDR3, as DNA: TGTGCCAGCAGCCCGGCTCGAACCGGCTACACCTTC.

J is TRBJ2-7 and V is TRBV30; D gene uncertain. This CDR3 is 13 amino acids long. Germline loops: CDR1 GTSNPN, CDR2 SVGIG (reference sequence). V was shortened by 3 bases and J by 1 base, with 10 bases between the two germline ends. CDR3 loop: CAWRRHRSYEQYF. CDR3 sequence (DNA): TGTGCCTGGAGACGTCACCGGTCCTACGAGCAGTACTTC.

The V call is TRBV6-1, the J call TRBJ1-5; weak D call: TRBD1 (5 bases). V lost 2 bases and J lost 0, with 20 bases in between. Germline V gives CDR1 MNHNS, CDR2 SASEGT. The CDR3 length is 19 residues. In DNA form, the CDR3 reads TGTGCCAGCAGTGAATGGGCAGCCGGGGGACTCTATAGCAATCAGCCCCAGCATTTT. Protein sequence: CASSEWAAGGLYSNQPQHF.

This rearrangement joins TRBV6-1 to TRBJ2-2; no firm D call. The V end lost 1 base, the J end lost 0 bases, and 6 bases lay between the germline ends. The CDR3 has 15 amino acids. Germline CDR1 and CDR2: MNHNS and SASEGT. DNA for the CDR3: TGTGCCAGCAGTGAAGGCCCAGCGAACACCGGGGAGCTGTTTTTT. It encodes CASSEGPANTGELFF.

The rearrangement joins TRBV27 to TRBJ2-6; D unclear. This CDR3 has 16 amino acids. Germline lookup yields CDR1 MNHEY and CDR2 SMNVEV (reference sequence). Deletions cut 2 bases from V and 0 bases from J, with 8 bases between. CDR3 residues: CASSLVANSGANVLTF. As DNA, the CDR3 is TGTGCCAGCAGTTTAGTAGCTAACTCTGGGGCCAACGTCCTGACTTTC.

The V call is TRBV4-2, the J call TRBJ1-5; no clear D gene. Germline V CDR1 and CDR2: LGHNA, YNFKEQ. This CDR3 has 15 residues. Trimming cost V 0 bases and J 2 bases, with 8 bases left between them. In DNA form, the CDR3 reads TGTGCCAGCAGCCAAGATTTGGCTGGCAATCAGCCCCAGCATTTT. Translating it yields CASSQDLAGNQPQHF.

V is TRBV28 and J is TRBJ1-5; 9 bases are a match to TRBD1. Germline V gives CDR1 MDHEN, CDR2 SYDVKM. CDR3 length: 15 residues. V lost 6 bases, J lost 4 bases, and 7 bases stayed unmatched. CDR3 residues: CASSPGTGRNQPQHF. The CDR3 DNA is TGTGCCAGCAGCCCCGGGACAGGGAGAAATCAGCCCCAGCATTTT.